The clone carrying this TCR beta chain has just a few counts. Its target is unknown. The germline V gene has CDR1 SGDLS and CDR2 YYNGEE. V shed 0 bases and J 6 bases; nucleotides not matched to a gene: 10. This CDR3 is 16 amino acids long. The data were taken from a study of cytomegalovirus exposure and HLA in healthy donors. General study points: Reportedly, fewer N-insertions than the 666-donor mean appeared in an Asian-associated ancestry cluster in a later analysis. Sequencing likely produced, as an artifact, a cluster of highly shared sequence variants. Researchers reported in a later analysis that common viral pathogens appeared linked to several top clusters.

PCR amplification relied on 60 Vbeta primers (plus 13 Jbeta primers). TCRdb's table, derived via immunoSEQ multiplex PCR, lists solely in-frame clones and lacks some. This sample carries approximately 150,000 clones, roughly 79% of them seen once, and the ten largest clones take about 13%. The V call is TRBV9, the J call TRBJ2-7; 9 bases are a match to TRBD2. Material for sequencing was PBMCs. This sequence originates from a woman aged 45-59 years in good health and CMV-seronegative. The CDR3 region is CASSVAVAGVGAEQYF. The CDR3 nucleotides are TGTGCCAGCAGCGTAGCGGTAGCGGGAGTTGGTGCCGAGCAGTACTTC.